The next 11 T cell receptor beta chains were all read from a single sample in a study of human CD8 memory T cell subsets. A UMI-labeled 5' RACE approach was the method that produced the TCR beta libraries. No DNA is given; TCRdb re-called the 5' RACE reads and lists each CDR3 protein once. There are approximately 12,000 distinct CDR3 sequences in the sample, with 8.6% held by the top ten. Sequencing was carried out using CD8+ T cells from PBMCs. These TCRs come from a human donor in good health.

V is TRBV2 and J is TRBJ2-1; with no DNA, the TCRdb D assignment of TRBD1 cannot be verified. There are 14 residues in the CDR3. Per germline, CDR1 SNHLY and CDR2 FYNNEI. CDR3 sequence: CASSEPPPYNEQFF.

This clonotype is classed as medium-sized by frequency. This rearrangement joins TRBV6-5 to TRBJ2-7; the D gene TCRdb calls, TRBD1, cannot be checked with no DNA. The CDR3 runs to 13 residues. Germline lookup yields CDR1 MNHEY and CDR2 SVGAGI. This chain's CDR3 is CASSYPGHYEQYF.

The chain employs TRBV7-9 and TRBJ1-2. Germline V lookup: CDR1 SEHNR, CDR2 FQNEAQ (reference sequence). This CDR3 is built from 14 residues. The CDR3 reads CASSLHGDGYGYTF.

Measured by frequency, this clonotype is medium-sized (0.01 to 0.1%). This chain links TRBV7-9 with TRBJ2-1; absent DNA, TCRdb's TRBD2 call cannot be checked. The germline V gene has CDR1 SEHNR and CDR2 FQNEAQ (reference sequence). The CDR3 is made up of 15 amino acids. The CDR3 loop is CASSLGYTLGDEQFF.

The chain couples TRBV3-1 to TRBJ2-7. The germline V gene encodes CDR1 LGHDT and CDR2 YNNKEL (reference sequence). The CDR3 has 14 residues. CDR3 sequence reads: CASSQGHGNYEQYF.

This chain links TRBV7-9 with TRBJ2-7; there is no DNA to check the TCRdb D call of TRBD1. CDR1 is SEHNR and CDR2 is FQNEAQ in the germline V gene (reference sequence). The CDR3 is 15 residues long. The CDR3 region is CASSPPGTYTYEQYF. The variable domain in full, with the rest retrieved from reference TRBV7-9 and TRBJ2-7, is DTGVSQNPRHKITKRGQNVTFRCDPISEHNRLYWYRQTLGQGPEFLTYFQNEAQLEKSRLLSDRFSAERPKGSFSTLEIQRTEQGDSAMYLCASSPPGTYTYEQYFGPGTRLTVT.

V gene TRBV20-1 combines with J gene TRBJ2-7; TCRdb names TRBD1, which stays unverified in the absence of DNA. Germline V CDR1 and CDR2: DFQATT, SNEGSKA (reference sequence). The CDR3 loop spans 13 amino acids. CDR3 sequence: CSANGQDSYEQYF.

The chain combines TRBV30 with TRBJ1-3. This CDR3 contains 13 residues. The germline V gene has CDR1 GTSNPN and CDR2 SVGIG (reference sequence). The chain's CDR3 is CAWSVRSGNTIYF.

This chain uses TRBV2 with TRBJ2-7; TCRdb gives TRBD2 as the D gene, but with no DNA this cannot be confirmed. The germline V gene encodes CDR1 SNHLY and CDR2 FYNNEI. The CDR3 loop spans 14 amino acids. This CDR3 is CASSEGLSSYEQYF.

This sequence joins TRBV7-7 and TRBJ2-5. Germline CDR1 reads SSHAT; CDR2 reads FNYEAQ (reference sequence). The CDR3 runs to 13 residues. The CDR3 spells CASSSTIGETQYF. Variable domain in full (rest from reference TRBV7-7 and TRBJ2-5): GAGVSQSPRYKVTKRGQDVTLRCDPISSHATLYWYQQALGQGPEFLTYFNYEAQPDKSGLPSDRFSAERPEGSISTLTIQRTEQRDSAMYRCASSSTIGETQYFGPGTRLLVL.

This clonotype shows up as medium-sized (0.01 to 0.1%) by frequency. The chain links TRBV20-1 to TRBJ2-5. CDR1 is DFQATT and CDR2 is SNEGSKA in the germline V gene (reference sequence). This CDR3 is 13 amino acids long. The CDR3: CSARDSLRETQYF.